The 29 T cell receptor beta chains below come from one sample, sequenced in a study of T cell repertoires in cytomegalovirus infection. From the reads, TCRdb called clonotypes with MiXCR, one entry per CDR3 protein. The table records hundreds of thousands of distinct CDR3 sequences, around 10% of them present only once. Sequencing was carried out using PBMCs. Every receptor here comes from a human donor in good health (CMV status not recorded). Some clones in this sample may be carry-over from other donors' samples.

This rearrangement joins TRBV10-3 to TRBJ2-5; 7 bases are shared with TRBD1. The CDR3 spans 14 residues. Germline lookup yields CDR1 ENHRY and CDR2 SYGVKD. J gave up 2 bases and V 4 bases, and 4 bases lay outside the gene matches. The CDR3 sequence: CAISGETGQETQYF. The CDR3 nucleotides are TGTGCCATCAGTGGGGAGACAGGGCAAGAGACCCAGTACTTC.

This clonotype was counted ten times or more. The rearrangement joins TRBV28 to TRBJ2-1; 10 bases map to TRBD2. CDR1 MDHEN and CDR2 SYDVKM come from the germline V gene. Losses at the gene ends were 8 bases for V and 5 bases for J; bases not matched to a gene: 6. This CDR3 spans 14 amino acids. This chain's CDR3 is CASHRTSGNNEQFF. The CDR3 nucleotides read TGTGCCAGCCACCGGACTAGCGGAAACAATGAGCAGTTCTTC.

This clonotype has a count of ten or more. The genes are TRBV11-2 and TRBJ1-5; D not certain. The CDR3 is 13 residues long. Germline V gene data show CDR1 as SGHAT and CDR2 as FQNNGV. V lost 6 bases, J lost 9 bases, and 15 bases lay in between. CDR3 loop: CASSFDMARPQHF. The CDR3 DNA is TGTGCCAGCAGTTTTGACATGGCCAGGCCCCAGCATTTT.

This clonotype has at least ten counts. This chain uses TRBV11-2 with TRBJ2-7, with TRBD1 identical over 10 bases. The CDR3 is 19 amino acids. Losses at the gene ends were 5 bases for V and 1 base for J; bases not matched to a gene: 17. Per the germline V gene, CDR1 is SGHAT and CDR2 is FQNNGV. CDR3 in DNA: TGTGCCAGCAGCCCCTGGCTGGGACAGGGGCCCTCCCTATCCTACGAGCAGTACTTC. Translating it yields CASSPWLGQGPSLSYEQYF.

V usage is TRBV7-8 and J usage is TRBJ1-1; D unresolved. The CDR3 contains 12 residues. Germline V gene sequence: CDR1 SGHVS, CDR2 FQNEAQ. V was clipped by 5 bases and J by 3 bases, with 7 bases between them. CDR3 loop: CASSPEHTEAFF. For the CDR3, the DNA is TGTGCCAGCAGCCCCGAGCACACTGAAGCTTTCTTT.

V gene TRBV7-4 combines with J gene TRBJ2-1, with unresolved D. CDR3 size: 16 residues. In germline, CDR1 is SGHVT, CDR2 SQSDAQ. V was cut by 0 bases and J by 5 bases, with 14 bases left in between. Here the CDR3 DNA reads TGTGCCAGCAGCTTAGCCGACTCCAGAGATCACAATGAGCAGTTCTTC. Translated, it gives CASSLADSRDHNEQFF.

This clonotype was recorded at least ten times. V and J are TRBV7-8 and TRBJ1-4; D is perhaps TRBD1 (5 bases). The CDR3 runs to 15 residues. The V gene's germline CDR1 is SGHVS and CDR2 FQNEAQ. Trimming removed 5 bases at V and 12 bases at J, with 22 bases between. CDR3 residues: CASSPPGRPPEELFF. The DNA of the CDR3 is TGTGCCAGCAGCCCCCCGGGACGCCCACCCGAGGAACTGTTTTTT.

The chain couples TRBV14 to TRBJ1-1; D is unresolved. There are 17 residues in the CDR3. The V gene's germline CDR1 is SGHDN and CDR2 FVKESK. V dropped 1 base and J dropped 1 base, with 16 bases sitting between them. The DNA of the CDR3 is TGTGCCAGCAGCCAAGGACATTCGGCTGCCCCGAACACTGAAGCTTTCTTT. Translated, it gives CASSQGHSAAPNTEAFF.

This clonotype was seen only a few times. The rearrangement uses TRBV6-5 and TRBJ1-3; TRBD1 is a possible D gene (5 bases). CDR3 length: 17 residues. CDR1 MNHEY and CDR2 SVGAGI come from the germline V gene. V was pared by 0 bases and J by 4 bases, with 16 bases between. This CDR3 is CASSYSRDGPTGNTIYF. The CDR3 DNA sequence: TGTGCCAGCAGTTACTCCCGGGACGGACCCACAGGAAACACCATATATTTT.

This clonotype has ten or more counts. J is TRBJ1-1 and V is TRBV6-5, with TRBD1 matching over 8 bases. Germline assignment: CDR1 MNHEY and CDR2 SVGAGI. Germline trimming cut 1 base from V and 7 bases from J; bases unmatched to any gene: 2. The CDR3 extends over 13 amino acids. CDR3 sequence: CASSYYRGVEAFF. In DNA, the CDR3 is TGTGCCAGCAGTTACTACAGGGGGGTTGAAGCTTTCTTT.

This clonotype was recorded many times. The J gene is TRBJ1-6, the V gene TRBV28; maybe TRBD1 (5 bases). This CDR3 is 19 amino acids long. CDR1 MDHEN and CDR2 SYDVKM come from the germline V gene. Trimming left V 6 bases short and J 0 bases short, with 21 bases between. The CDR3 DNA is TGTGCCAGCAGCCCTCCGGGGACCCGGGCGGGCTCCTATAATTCACCCCTCCACTTT. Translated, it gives CASSPPGTRAGSYNSPLHF.

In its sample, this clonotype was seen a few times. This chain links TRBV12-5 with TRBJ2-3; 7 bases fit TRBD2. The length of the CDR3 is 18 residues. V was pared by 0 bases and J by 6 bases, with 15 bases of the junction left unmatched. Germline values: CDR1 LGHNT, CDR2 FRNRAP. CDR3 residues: CASGLVTLTAVGGDTQYF. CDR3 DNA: TGTGCTAGTGGTTTGGTAACTCTGACGGCAGTGGGGGGGGATACGCAGTATTTT.

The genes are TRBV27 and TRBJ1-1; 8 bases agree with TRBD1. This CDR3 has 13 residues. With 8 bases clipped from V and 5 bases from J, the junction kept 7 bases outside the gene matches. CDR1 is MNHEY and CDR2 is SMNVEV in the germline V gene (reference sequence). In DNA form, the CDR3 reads TGTGCCAGCTTAAGACAGGGGAGAACTGAAGCTTTCTTT. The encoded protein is CASLRQGRTEAFF.

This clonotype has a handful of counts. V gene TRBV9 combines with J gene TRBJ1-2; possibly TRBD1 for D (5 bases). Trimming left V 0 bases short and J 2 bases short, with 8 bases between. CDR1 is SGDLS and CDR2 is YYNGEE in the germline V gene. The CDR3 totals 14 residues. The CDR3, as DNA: TGTGCCAGCAGCGTAGACCGGGGCAACTATGGCTACACCTTC. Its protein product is CASSVDRGNYGYTF.

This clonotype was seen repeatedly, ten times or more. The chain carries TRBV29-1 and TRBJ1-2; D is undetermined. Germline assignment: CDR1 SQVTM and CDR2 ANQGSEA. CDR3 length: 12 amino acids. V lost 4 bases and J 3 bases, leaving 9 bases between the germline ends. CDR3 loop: CSVGPGDYGYTF. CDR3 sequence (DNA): TGCAGCGTTGGGCCGGGAGACTATGGCTACACCTTC.

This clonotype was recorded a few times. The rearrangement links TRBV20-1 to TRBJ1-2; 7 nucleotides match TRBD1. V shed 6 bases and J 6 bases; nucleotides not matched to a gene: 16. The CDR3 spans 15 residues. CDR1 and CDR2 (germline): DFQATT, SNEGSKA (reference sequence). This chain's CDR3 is CSAGRPTGLIHGYTF. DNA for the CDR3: TGCAGTGCGGGCCGCCCGACAGGGCTTATCCATGGCTACACCTTC.

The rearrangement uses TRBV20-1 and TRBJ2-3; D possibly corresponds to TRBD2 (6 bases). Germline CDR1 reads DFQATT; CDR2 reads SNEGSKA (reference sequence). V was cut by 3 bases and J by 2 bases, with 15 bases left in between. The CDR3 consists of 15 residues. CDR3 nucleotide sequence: TGCAGTGCTAGCCCGACTGGAGGGTACACAGATACGCAGTATTTT. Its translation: CSASPTGGYTDTQYF.

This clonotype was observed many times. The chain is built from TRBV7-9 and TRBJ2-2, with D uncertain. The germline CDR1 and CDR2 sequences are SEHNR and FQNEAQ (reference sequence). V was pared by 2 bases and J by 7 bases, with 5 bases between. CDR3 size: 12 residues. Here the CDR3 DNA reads TGTGCCAGCAGCTTATATGTCGGGGAGCTGTTTTTT. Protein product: CASSLYVGELFF.

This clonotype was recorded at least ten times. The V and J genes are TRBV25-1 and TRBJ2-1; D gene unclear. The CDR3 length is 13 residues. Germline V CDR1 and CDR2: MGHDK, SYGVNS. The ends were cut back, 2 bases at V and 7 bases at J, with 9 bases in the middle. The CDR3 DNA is TGTGCCAGCAGTGAAGGCTGGGTTAATGAGCAGTTCTTC. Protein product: CASSEGWVNEQFF. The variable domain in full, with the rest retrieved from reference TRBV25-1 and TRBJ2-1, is EADIYQTPRYLVIGTGKKITLECSQTMGHDKMYWYQQDPGMELHLIHYSYGVNSTEKGDLSSESTVSRIRTEHFPLTLESARPSHTSQYLCASSEGWVNEQFFGPGTRLTVL.

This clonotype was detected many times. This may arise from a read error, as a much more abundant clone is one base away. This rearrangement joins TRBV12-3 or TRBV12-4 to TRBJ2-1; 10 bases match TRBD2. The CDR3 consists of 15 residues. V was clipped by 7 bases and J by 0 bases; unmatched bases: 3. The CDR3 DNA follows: TGTGCCAGCACCCCTAGCGGGAGCTCCTACAATGAGCAGTTCTTC. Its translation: CASTPSGSSYNEQFF.

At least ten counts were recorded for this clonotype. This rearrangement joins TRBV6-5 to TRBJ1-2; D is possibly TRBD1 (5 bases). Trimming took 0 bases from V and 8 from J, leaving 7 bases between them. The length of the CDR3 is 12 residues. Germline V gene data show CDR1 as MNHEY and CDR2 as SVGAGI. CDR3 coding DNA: TGTGCCAGCAGTTACTCAGAGGGGGGCTACACCTTC. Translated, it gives CASSYSEGGYTF.

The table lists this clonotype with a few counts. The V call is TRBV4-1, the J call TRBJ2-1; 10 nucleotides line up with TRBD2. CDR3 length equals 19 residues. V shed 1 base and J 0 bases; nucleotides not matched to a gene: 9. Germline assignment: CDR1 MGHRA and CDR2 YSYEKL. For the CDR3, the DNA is TGCGCCAGCAGCCAAGGGGCGGCTAAGCGGGAGGGCTCCTACAATGAGCAGTTCTTC. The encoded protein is CASSQGAAKREGSYNEQFF.

This CDR3 reads CASSRGRVNEKLFF. CDR3 coding DNA: TGTGCCAGCAGTCGCGGACGGGTTAATGAAAAACTGTTTTTT. V and J are TRBV6-5 and TRBJ1-4; D is unclear. V was pared by 5 bases and J by 4 bases, with 11 bases between. CDR3 size: 14 residues. Per the germline V gene, CDR1 is MNHEY and CDR2 is SVGAGI.

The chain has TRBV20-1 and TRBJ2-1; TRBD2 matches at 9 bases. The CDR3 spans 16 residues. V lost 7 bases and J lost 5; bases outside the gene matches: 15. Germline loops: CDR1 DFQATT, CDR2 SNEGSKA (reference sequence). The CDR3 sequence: CSDERGGGRGHNEQFF. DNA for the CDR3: TGCAGTGACGAAAGGGGAGGCGGGAGGGGCCACAATGAGCAGTTCTTC.

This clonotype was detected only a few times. The DNA of the CDR3 is TGTGCCATTCCATCTAGCGGGGAAGCTCCCCACTACAATGAGCAGTTCTTC. It translates to CAIPSSGEAPHYNEQFF. The gene calls are TRBV10-3 and TRBJ2-1; 9 nucleotides line up with TRBD2. The germline V gene has CDR1 ENHRY and CDR2 SYGVKD. After removal of 9 bases from V and 3 bases from J, the junction contained 15 bases not matched to a gene. The length of the CDR3 is 17 residues.

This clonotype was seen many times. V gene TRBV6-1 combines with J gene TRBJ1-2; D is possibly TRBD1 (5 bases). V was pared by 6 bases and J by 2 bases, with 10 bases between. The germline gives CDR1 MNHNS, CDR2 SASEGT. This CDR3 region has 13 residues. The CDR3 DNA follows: TGTGCCAGCAGCCGCGGGGCAAACTATGGCTACACCTTC. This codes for CASSRGANYGYTF.

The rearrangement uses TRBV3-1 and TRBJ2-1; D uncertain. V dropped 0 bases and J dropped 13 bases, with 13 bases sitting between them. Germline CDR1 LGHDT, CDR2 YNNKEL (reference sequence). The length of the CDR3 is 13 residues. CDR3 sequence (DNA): TGTGCCAGCAGCCAAGATAAGACCCTTAGACAGTTCTTC. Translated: CASSQDKTLRQFF.

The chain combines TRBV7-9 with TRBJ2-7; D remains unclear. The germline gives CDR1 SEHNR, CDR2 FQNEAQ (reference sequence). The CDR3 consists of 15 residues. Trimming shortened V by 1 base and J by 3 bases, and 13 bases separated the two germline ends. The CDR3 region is CASSLGLVTLYEQYF. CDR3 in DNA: TGTGCCAGCAGCTTAGGTCTCGTGACCCTCTACGAGCAGTACTTC.

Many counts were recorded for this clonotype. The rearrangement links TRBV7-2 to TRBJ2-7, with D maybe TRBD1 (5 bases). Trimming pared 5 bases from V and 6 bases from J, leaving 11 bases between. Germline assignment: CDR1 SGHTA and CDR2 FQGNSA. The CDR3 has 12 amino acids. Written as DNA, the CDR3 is TGTGCCAGCAGCCTTTACCAGGGCGAGCAGTACTTC. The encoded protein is CASSLYQGEQYF.